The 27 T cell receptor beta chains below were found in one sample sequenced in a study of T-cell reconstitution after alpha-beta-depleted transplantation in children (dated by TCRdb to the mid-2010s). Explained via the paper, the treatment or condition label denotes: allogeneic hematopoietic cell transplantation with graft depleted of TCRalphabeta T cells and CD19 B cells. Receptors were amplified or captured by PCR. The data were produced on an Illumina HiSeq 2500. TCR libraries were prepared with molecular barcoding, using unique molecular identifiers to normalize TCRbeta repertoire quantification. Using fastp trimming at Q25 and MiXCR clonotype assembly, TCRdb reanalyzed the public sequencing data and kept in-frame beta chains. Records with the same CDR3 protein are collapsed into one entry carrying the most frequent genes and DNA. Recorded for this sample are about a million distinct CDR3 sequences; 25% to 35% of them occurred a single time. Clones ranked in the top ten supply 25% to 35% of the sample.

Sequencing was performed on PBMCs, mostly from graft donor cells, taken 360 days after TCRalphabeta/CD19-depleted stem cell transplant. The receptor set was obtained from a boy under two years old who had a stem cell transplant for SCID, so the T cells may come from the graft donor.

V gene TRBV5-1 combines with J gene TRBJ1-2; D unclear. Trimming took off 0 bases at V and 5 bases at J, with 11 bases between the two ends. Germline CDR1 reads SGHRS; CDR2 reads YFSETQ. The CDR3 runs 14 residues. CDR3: CASSLDSPWYGYTF. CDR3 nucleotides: TGCGCCAGCAGCTTGGACAGTCCTTGGTATGGCTACACCTTC.

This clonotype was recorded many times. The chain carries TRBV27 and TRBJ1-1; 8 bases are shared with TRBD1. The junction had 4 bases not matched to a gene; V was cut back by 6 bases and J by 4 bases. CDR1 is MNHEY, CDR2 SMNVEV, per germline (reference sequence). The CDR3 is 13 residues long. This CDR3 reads CASSYGQGTEAFF. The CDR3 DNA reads TGTGCCAGCAGCTACGGACAGGGCACTGAAGCTTTCTTT.

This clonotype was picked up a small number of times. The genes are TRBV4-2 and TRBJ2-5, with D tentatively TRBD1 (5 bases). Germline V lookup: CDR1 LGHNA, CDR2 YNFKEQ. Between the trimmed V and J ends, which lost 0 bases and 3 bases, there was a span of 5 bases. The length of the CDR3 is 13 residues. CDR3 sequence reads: CASSQETEETQYF. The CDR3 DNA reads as TGTGCCAGCAGCCAAGAGACAGAAGAGACCCAGTACTTC.

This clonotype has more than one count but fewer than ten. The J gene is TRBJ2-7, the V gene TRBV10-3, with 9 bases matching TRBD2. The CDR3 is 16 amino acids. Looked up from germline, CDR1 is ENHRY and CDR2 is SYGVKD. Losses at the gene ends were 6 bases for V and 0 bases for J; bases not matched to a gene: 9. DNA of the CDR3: TGTGCCATCAGATCGTCTAGCGGGGCAAGCTCCTACGAGCAGTACTTC. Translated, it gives CAIRSSSGASSYEQYF.

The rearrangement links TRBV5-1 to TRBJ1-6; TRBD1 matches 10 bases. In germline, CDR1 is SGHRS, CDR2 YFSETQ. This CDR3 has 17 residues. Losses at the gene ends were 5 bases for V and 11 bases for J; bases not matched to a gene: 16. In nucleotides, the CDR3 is TGCGCCAGCAGTTCGGGACAGGGGTCAGATCTTAGTGCACCCCTCCACTTT. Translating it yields CASSSGQGSDLSAPLHF.

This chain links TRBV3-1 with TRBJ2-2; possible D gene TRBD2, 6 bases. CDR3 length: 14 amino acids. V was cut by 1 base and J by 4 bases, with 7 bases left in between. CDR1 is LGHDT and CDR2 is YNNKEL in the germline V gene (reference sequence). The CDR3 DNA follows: TGTGCCAGCAGCCAAGGGGGACTCACCGGGGAGCTGTTTTTT. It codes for CASSQGGLTGELFF.

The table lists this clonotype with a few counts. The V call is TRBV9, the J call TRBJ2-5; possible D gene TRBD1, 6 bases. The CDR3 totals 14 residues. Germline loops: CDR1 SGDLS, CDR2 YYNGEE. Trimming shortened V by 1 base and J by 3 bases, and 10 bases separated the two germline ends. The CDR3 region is CASSVSPGEETQYF. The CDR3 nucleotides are TGTGCCAGCAGCGTATCTCCAGGGGAAGAGACCCAGTACTTC.

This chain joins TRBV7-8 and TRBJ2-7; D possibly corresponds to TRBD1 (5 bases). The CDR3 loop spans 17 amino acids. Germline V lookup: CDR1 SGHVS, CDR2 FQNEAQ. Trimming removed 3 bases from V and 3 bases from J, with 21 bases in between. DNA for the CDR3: TGTGCCAGCAGCTTCGGGCCCAGGGCAGGACAACACTACGAGCAGTACTTC. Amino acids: CASSFGPRAGQHYEQYF.

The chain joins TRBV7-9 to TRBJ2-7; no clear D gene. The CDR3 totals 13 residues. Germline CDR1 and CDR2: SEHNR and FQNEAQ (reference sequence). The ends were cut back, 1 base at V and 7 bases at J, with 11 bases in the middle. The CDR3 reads CASSLGFLGEQYF. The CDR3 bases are TGTGCCAGCAGCTTAGGTTTTCTTGGGGAGCAGTACTTC.

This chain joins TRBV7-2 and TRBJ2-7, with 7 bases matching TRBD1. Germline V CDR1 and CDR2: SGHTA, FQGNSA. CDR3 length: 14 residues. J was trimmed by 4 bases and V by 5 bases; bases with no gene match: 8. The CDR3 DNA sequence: TGTGCCAGCAGCCCCGGGACAGCTCGGTACGAGCAGTACTTC. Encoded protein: CASSPGTARYEQYF.

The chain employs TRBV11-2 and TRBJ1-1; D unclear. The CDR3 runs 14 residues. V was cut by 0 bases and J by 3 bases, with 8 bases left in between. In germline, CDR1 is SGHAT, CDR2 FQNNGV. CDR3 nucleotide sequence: TGTGCCAGCAGCTTAGAAGTAGGCCACACTGAAGCTTTCTTT. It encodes CASSLEVGHTEAFF.

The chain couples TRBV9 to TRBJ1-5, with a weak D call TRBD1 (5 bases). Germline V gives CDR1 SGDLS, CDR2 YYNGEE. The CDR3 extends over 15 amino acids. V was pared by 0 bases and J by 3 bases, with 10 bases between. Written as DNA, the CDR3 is TGTGCCAGCAGCGTAGCCGCGGGGCCCAATCAGCCCCAGCATTTT. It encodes CASSVAAGPNQPQHF.

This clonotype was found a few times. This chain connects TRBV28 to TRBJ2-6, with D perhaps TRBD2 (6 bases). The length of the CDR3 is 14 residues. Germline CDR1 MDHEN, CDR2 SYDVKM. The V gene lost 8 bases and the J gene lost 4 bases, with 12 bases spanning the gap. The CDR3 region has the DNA TGTGCCAGCGAACGGGGGTACGGGGCCAACGTCCTGACTTTC. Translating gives CASERGYGANVLTF.

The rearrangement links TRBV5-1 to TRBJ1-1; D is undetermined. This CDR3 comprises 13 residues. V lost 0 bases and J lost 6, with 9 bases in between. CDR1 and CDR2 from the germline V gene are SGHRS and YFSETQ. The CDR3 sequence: CASSLGHIAEAFF. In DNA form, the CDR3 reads TGCGCCAGCAGCTTGGGGCATATCGCTGAAGCTTTCTTT.

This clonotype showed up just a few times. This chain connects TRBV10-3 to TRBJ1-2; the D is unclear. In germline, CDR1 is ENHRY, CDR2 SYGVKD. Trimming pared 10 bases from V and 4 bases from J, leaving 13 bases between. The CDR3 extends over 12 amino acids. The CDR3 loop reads CATLGEGYGYTF. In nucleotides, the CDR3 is TGTGCCACCCTCGGGGAGGGCTATGGCTACACCTTC.

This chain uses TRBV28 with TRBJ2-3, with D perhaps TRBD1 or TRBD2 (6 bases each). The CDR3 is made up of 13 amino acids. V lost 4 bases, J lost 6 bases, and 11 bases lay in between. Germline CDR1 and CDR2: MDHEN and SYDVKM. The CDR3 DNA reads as TGTGCCAGCAGTTGGCCGGGGGCGGATACGCAGTATTTT. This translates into CASSWPGADTQYF. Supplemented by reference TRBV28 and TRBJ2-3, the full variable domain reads DVKVTQSSRYLVKRTGEKVFLECVQDMDHENMFWYRQDPGLGLRLIYFSYDVKMKEKGDIPEGYSVSREKKERFSLILESASTNQTSMYLCASSWPGADTQYFGPGTRLTVL.

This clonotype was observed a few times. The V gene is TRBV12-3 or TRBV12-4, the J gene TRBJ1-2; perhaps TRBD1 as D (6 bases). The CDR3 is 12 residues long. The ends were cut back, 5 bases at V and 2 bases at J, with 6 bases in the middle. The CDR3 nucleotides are TGTGCCAGCAGTGACAGGAACTATGGCTACACCTTC. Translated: CASSDRNYGYTF.

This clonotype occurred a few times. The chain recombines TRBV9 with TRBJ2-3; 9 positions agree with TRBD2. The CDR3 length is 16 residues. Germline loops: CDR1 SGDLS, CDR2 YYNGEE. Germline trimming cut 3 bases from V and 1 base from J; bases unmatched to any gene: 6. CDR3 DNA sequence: TGTGCCAGCAGCGCCGACGTAGCGGGAGGCACAGATACGCAGTATTTT. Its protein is CASSADVAGGTDTQYF.

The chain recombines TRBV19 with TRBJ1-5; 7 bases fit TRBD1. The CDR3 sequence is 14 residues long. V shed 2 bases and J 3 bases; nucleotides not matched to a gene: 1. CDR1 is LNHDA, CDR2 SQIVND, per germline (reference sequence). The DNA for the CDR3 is TGTGCCAGTAGTATAAGGGGGCCCAATCAGCCCCAGCATTTT. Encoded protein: CASSIRGPNQPQHF. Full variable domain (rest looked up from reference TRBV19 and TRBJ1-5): DGGITQSPKYLFRKEGQNVTLSCEQNLNHDAMYWYRQDPGQGLRLIYYSQIVNDFQKGDIAEGYSVSREKKESFPLTVTSAQKNPTAFYLCASSIRGPNQPQHFGDGTRLSIL.

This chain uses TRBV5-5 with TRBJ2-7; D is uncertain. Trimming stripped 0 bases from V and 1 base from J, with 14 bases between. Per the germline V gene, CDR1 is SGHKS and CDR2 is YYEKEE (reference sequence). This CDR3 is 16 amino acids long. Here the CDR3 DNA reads TGTGCCAGCAGCTTGGAGGGCCCGTCTAGGTCCTACGAGCAGTACTTC. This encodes CASSLEGPSRSYEQYF.

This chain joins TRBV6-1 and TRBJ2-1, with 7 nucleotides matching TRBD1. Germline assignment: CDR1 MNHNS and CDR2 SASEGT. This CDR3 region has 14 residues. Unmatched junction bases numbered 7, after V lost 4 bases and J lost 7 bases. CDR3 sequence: CASSGTGKGNEQFF. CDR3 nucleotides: TGTGCCAGCAGTGGGACAGGAAAAGGGAATGAGCAGTTCTTC.

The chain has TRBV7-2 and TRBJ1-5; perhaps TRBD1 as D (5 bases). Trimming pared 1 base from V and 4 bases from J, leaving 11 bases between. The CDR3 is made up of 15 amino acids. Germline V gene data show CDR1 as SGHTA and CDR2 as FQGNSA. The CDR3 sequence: CASSLVGDGNQPQHF. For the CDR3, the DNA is TGTGCCAGCAGCTTAGTAGGGGACGGAAATCAGCCCCAGCATTTT. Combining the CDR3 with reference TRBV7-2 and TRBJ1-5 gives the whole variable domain GAGVSQSPSNKVTEKGKDVELRCDPISGHTALYWYRQSLGQGLEFLIYFQGNSAPDKSGLPSDRFSAERTGGSVSTLTIQRTQQEDSAVYLCASSLVGDGNQPQHFGDGTRLSIL.

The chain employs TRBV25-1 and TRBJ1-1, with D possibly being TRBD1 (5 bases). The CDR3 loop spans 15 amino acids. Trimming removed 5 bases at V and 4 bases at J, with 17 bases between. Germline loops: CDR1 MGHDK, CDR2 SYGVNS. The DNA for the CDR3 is TGTGCCAGCAGTTTCACAGGCGTATCGACCACTGAAGCTTTCTTT. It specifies CASSFTGVSTTEAFF.

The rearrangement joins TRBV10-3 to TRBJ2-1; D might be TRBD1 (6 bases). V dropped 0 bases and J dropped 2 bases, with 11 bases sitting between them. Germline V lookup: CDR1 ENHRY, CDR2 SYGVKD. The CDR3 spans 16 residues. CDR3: CAISESAQGTYNEQFF. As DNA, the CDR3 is TGTGCCATCAGTGAGTCGGCCCAGGGGACCTACAATGAGCAGTTCTTC.

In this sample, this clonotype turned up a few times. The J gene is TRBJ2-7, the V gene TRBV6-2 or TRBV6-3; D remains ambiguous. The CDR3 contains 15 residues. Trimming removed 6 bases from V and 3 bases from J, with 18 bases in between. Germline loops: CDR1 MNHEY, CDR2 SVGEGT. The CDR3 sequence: CASRVPRGPDYEQYF. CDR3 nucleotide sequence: TGTGCCAGCAGGGTACCCCGTGGGCCGGACTACGAGCAGTACTTC.

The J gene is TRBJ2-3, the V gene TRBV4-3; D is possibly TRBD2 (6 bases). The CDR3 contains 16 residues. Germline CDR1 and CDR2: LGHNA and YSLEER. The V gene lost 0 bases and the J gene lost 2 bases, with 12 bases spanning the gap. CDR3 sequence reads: CASSQESGDPTDTQYF. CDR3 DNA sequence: TGCGCCAGCAGCCAAGAGTCGGGGGACCCCACAGATACGCAGTATTTT.

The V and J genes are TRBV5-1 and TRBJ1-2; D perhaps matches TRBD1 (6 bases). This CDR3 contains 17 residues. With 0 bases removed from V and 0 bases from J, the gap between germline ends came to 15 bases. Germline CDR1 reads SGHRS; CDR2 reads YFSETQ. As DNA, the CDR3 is TGCGCCAGCAGCTTGGGCAGGGGATACACAGCTAACTATGGCTACACCTTC. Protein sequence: CASSLGRGYTANYGYTF.